This is a list of T cell receptor beta chains from one sample in a study of long-term antiretroviral therapy in people with HIV. TCRdb's copy holds only in-frame clones and misses some; the assay was immunoSEQ multiplex PCR. The repertoire has roughly 14,000 clones, roughly 80% of them found once; the top ten carry around a sixth. This material consisted of unsorted PBMCs, taken 1.8 years before starting antiretroviral therapy. These receptors all come from a woman in her 40s with HIV. The CDR3 runs from the conserved cysteine through the conserved F or W. A D gene is named only where the DNA matches it firmly. The size entry is marked missing in some rows and otherwise reads once, few, many or a size class.

abundance	d_gene	v_gene	j_gene	CDR3nt	CDR3aa
.	TRBD1	TRBV11-1	TRBJ1-1	TGTGCCAGCAGCTTTACTTCAGGGGGCCTTGGTTTGAACACTGAAGCTTTCTTT	CASSFTSGGLGLNTEAFF
.	.	TRBV27	TRBJ2-2	TGTGCCAGCAGTTTAGAGGGTCGCACCGGGGAGCTGTTTTTT	CASSLEGRTGELFF
.	.	TRBV19	TRBJ1-1	TGTGCCAGTAGTATAGGGATGAACACTGAAGCTTTCTTT	CASSIGMNTEAFF
.	.	TRBV5-1	TRBJ2-4	TGCGCCAGCAGCTTGACAGAGACTCTAGCCAAAAACATTCAGTACTTC	CASSLTETLAKNIQYF
.	.	TRBV18	TRBJ2-7	TGTGCCAGCTCACCGACGGGCCAGAACTCCTACGAGCAGTACTTC	CASSPTGQNSYEQYF
.	.	TRBV27	TRBJ1-1	TGTGCCAGCAGTTTATCGTTTAGCATGAACACTGAAGCTTTCTTT	CASSLSFSMNTEAFF
.	TRBD1	TRBV5-8	TRBJ1-5	TGTGCCAGCTGCTTGGGACAGGGTATCAATCAGCCCCAGCATTTT	CASCLGQGINQPQHF
.	.	TRBV5-4	TRBJ1-1	TGTGCCAGCAGCTTGATGTCGGTAACTGAAGCTTTCTTT	CASSLMSVTEAFF
.	.	TRBV21-1	TRBJ2-5	TGTGCCAGCAGCAAAGGCGTCCTCACAGCGGGAGGGCTAGAGACCCAGTACTTC	CASSKGVLTAGGLETQYF
.	.	TRBV5-1	TRBJ1-3	TGCGCCAGCAGCCCTATAGGGAGCGTGGACACCATATATTTT	CASSPIGSVDTIYF
.	TRBD1	TRBV6-5	TRBJ1-2	TGTGCCAGCAGTTACTCGCGGACAGGGGGAGGCTATGGCTACACCTTC	CASSYSRTGGGYGYTF
once	.	TRBV11-1	TRBJ2-7	TGTGCCAGCAGGGGGTCGGGTCCCTCCTACGAGCAGTACTTC	CASRGSGPSYEQYF
.	TRBD1	TRBV19	TRBJ1-1	TGTGCCAGTAGTCCAATAACAGGGGCGAATGAAGCTTTCTTT	CASSPITGANEAFF
.	TRBD2	TRBV6-5	TRBJ2-7	TGTGCCAGCAGTTACAGTCTAGCGGGTCCCTACGAGCAGTACTTC	CASSYSLAGPYEQYF
few	.	TRBV5-4	TRBJ2-7	TGTGCCAGCAGCTTAGAGGACAGCTCCTACGAGCAGTACTTC	CASSLEDSSYEQYF
.	.	TRBV10-3	TRBJ2-2	TGTGCCATCAGTGAGCCGAACGCAGTGACCGGGGAGCTGTTTTTT	CAISEPNAVTGELFF
.	TRBD1	TRBV25-1	TRBJ1-2	TGTGCCAGCAGTGGACAGGGTTTGATCTATGGCTACACCTTC	CASSGQGLIYGYTF
.	.	TRBV7-2	TRBJ2-7	TGTGCCAGCAAACAAGCGGCTAACTCCTACGAGCAGTACTTC	CASKQAANSYEQYF
.	.	TRBV6-6	TRBJ1-2	TGTGCCAGCAGTTACTCGGCGGAACCATTGATCTATGGCTACACCTTC	CASSYSAEPLIYGYTF
.	.	TRBV29-1	TRBJ1-1	TGCAGCGCCACTGACCTCACTGAAGCTTTCTTT	CSATDLTEAFF
.	.	TRBV28	TRBJ2-6	TGTGCCAGCAGTTTATCGCCCGAGGGGGGGGCCAACGTCCTGACTTTC	CASSLSPEGGANVLTF
.	.	TRBV5-1	TRBJ2-3	TGCGCCAGCAGCTTGCAGGGGAGCACAGATACGCAGTATTTT	CASSLQGSTDTQYF
.	.	TRBV6-5	TRBJ2-7	TGTGCCAGCAGAACAAGGAGCTCCTACGAGCAGTACTTC	CASRTRSSYEQYF
.	.	TRBV5-6	TRBJ1-1	TGTGCCAGCAGCTTAGGCGGCCCTGAAGCTTTCTTT	CASSLGGPEAFF
once	.	TRBV19	TRBJ1-1	TGTGCCAGTAGTATCCCCCTAACAAGGCGTACTGAAGCTTTCTTT	CASSIPLTRRTEAFF
.	.	TRBV7-8	TRBJ2-7	TGTGCCAGCAGCTTAGAGGCCGGTGGGCAGTACTTC	CASSLEAGGQYF
.	.	TRBV9	TRBJ1-5	TGTGCCAGCAGCGTAGGCAGTCAAGGTCAGCCCCAGCATTTT	CASSVGSQGQPQHF
.	.	TRBV11-2	TRBJ2-5	TGTGCCAGCAGCGTGGGGGGCGGACAAGAGACCCAGTACTTC	CASSVGGGQETQYF
.	.	TRBV28	TRBJ2-7	TGTGCCAGCAGTCCGAACAAGTGGGGAAGCTCCTACGAGCAGTACTTC	CASSPNKWGSSYEQYF
.	.	TRBV5-1	TRBJ1-1	TGCGCCAGCAGCTTGGACACCTCTTTGAACACTGAAGCTTTCTTT	CASSLDTSLNTEAFF
.	TRBD2	TRBV2	TRBJ2-3	TGTGCCAGCAGGACTCATAGCGGGAGGCCCCCCACAGATACGCAGTATTTT	CASRTHSGRPPTDTQYF
.	.	TRBV15	TRBJ2-7	TGTGCCACCAGCAGAGATCGGAGCGAGCAGTACTTC	CATSRDRSEQYF
.	TRBD1	TRBV27	TRBJ2-1	TGTGCCAGCACCCCCCGAGGGGGACAGGCATACAATGAGCAGTTCTTC	CASTPRGGQAYNEQFF
.	.	TRBV7-2	TRBJ2-7	TGTGCCAGCAGCTTAGACGGGAGTATCAACGAGCAGTACTTC	CASSLDGSINEQYF
few	TRBD1	TRBV5-1	TRBJ2-7	TGCGCCAGCAGCTTCCCGGACAGGAGCAACTACGAGCAGTACTTC	CASSFPDRSNYEQYF
medium-sized	.	TRBV5-6	TRBJ2-5	TGTGCCAGCAGCTTGGCGGCTGAACACGAGACCCAGTACTTC	CASSLAAEHETQYF
.	.	TRBV5-7	TRBJ1-5	TGTGCCAGCAGCTTGGCCCAGCCCCAGCATTTT	CASSLAQPQHF
.	TRBD2	TRBV7-9	TRBJ2-3	TGTGCCAGCAGCCAAAGGAAACTAGCGGGACCAGATACGCAGTATTTT	CASSQRKLAGPDTQYF
.	.	TRBV4-1	TRBJ2-7	TGCGCCAGCAGCCAAGGTATTAGCGGCCAAGGATGGATCTACGAGCAGTACTTC	CASSQGISGQGWIYEQYF
.	TRBD2	TRBV6-6	TRBJ2-7	TGTGCCAGCAGTTACGGGCGGGAGTTGGATGAGCAGTACTTC	CASSYGRELDEQYF
.	.	TRBV28	TRBJ1-2	TGTGCCAGCAGTTCCTCCTGGGGCTACACCTTC	CASSSSWGYTF
.	TRBD1	TRBV18	TRBJ1-1	TGTGCCAGCTCACCAGGGGACAGAGTTGCTTTCTTT	CASSPGDRVAFF
.	.	TRBV27	TRBJ1-1	TGTGCCAGCAGCTTATCCCGGACAGTGAACACTGAAGCTTTCTTT	CASSLSRTVNTEAFF
.	.	TRBV27	TRBJ1-1	TGTGCCAGCAGTTTAAGGCGGGGGCTCATGAACACTGAAGCTTTCTTT	CASSLRRGLMNTEAFF
.	.	TRBV7-3	TRBJ1-2	TGTGCCAGCAGCTTAATGGGGGTCCCTGCCTATGGCTACACCTTC	CASSLMGVPAYGYTF
.	TRBD2	TRBV5-1	TRBJ2-3	TGCGCCAGCAGCTTGGAGCTAGCGGGGGTCACAGATACGCAGTATTTT	CASSLELAGVTDTQYF
few	.	TRBV9	TRBJ1-1	TGTGCCAGCAGTGAGGCCGGCGCGGCTGAAGCTTTCTTT	CASSEAGAAEAFF
.	TRBD1	TRBV6-4	TRBJ1-2	TGTGCCACCCGCGCCTGGCAGGGGGCGCGAAAGAACTATGGCTACACCTTC	CATRAWQGARKNYGYTF
.	.	TRBV30	TRBJ2-3	TGTGCCTGGAGTTTAGCACCCAGCACAGATACGCAGTATTTT	CAWSLAPSTDTQYF
.	TRBD2	TRBV10-2	TRBJ2-3	TGCGCCAGCAGTGAGATGGGGGCGGGAGGGACAGATACGCAGTATTTT	CASSEMGAGGTDTQYF
few	.	TRBV4-1	TRBJ1-2	TGCGCCAGCAGCCAAGATGACAGAGCCAAAACCTTC	CASSQDDRAKTF
.	.	TRBV29-1	TRBJ2-1	TGCAGCGGGGCCCCCGGGGACAATAAGCAGTTCTTC	CSGAPGDNKQFF
.	.	TRBV7-8	TRBJ1-2	TGTGCCAGCAGCCTCTACTATGGCTACACCTTC	CASSLYYGYTF